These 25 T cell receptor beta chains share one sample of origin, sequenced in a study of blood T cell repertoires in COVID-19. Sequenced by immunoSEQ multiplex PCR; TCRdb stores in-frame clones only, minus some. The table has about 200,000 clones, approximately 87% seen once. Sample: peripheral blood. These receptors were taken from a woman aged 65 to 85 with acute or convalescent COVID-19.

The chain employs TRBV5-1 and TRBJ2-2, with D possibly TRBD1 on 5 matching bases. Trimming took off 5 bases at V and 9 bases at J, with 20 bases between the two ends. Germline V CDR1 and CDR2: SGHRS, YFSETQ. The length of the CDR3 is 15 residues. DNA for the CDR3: TGCGCCAGCAGTTCCGACAGTGGGAAGGGGCGGGAGCTGTTTTTT. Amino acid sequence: CASSSDSGKGRELFF.

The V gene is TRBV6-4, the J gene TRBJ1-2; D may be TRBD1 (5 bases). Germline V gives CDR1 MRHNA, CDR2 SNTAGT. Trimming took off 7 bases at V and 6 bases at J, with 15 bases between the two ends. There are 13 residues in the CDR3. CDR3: CASKRGAMDGYTF. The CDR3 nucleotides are TGTGCCAGCAAGCGCGGGGCCATGGATGGCTACACCTTC.

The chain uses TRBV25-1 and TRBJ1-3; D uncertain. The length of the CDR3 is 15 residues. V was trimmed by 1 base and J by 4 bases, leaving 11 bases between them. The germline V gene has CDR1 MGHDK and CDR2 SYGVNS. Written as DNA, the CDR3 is TGTGCCAGCAGTGAATTCCCAGGCTCAGGAAACACCATATATTTT. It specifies CASSEFPGSGNTIYF.

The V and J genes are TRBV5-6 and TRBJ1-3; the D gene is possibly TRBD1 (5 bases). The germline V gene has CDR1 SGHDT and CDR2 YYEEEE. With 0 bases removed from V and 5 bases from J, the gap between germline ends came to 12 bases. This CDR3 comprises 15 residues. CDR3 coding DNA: TGTGCCAGCAGCTTGGCACCAGCAGGGAGAAACACCATATATTTT. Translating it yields CASSLAPAGRNTIYF.

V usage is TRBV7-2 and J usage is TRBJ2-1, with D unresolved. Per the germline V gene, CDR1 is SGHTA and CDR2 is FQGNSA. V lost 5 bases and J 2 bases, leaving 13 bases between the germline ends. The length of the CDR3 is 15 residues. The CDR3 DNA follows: TGTGCCAGCAGCCCCCCAACACCACCCTACAATGAGCAGTTCTTC. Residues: CASSPPTPPYNEQFF. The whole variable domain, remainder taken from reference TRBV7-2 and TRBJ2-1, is GAGVSQSPSNKVTEKGKDVELRCDPISGHTALYWYRQSLGQGLEFLIYFQGNSAPDKSGLPSDRFSAERTGGSVSTLTIQRTQQEDSAVYLCASSPPTPPYNEQFFGPGTRLTVL.

CDR3 region: CASSFTGQGGQDTQYF. CDR3 nucleotide sequence: TGTGCCAGCAGCTTCACGGGACAGGGGGGTCAAGATACGCAGTATTTT. This sequence joins TRBV5-5 and TRBJ2-3, with 11 bases aligning to TRBD1. Germline trimming cut 2 bases from V and 5 bases from J; bases unmatched to any gene: 7. This CDR3 has 16 residues. Germline V CDR1 and CDR2: SGHKS, YYEKEE (reference sequence).

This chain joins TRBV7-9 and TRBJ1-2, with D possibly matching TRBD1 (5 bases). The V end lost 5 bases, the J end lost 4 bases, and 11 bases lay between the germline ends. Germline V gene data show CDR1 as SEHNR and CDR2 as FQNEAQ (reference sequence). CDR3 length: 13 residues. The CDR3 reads CASSLTVGYGYTF. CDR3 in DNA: TGTGCCAGCAGCCTGACAGTCGGCTATGGCTACACCTTC.

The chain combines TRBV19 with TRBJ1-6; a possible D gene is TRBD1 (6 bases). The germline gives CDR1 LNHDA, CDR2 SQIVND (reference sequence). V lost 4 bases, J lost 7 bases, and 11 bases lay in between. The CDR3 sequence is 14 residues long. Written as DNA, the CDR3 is TGTGCCAGTAGTACCCGGGACATGAATTCACCCCTCCACTTT. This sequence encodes CASSTRDMNSPLHF. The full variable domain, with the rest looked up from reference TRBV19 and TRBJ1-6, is DGGITQSPKYLFRKEGQNVTLSCEQNLNHDAMYWYRQDPGQGLRLIYYSQIVNDFQKGDIAEGYSVSREKKESFPLTVTSAQKNPTAFYLCASSTRDMNSPLHFGNGTRLTVT.

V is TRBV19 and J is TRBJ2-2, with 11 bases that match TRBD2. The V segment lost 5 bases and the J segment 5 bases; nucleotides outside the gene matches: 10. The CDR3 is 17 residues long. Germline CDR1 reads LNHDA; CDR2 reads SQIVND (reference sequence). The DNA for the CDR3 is TGTGCCAGTAGTTTCAGACTAGCGGGAAAAAGAACCGGGGAGCTGTTTTTT. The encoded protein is CASSFRLAGKRTGELFF.

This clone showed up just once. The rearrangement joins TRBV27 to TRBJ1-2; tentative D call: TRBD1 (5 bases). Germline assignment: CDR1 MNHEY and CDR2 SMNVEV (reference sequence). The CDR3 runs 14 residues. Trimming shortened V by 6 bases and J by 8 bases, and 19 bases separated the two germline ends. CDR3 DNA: TGTGCCAGCAGCCCGTGGGGGGGATATGAGGGCTACACCTTC. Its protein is CASSPWGGYEGYTF.

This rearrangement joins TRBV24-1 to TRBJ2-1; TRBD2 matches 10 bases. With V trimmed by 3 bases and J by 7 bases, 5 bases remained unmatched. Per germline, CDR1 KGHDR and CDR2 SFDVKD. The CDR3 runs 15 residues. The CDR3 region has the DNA TGTGCCACCAGTGATAGCGGGAGGGCCGAGAATGAGCAGTTCTTC. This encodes CATSDSGRAENEQFF.

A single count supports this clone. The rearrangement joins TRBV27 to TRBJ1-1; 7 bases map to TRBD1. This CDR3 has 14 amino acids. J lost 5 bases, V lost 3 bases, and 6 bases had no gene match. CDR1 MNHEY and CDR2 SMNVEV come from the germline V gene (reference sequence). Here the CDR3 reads CASSFWSGGTEAFF. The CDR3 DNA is TGTGCCAGCAGTTTTTGGTCAGGGGGGACTGAAGCTTTCTTT.

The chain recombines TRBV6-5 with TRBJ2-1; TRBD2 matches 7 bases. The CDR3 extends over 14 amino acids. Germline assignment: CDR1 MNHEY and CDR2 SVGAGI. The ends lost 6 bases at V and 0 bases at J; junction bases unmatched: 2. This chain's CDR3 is CASSGGSSYNEQFF. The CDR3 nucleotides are TGTGCCAGCAGCGGGGGGAGCTCCTACAATGAGCAGTTCTTC.

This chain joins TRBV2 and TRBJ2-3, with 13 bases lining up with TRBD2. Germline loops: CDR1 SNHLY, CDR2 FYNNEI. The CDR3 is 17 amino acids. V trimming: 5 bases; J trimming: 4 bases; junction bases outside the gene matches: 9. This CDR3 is CASSRLAGGVFPDTQYF. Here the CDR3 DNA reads TGTGCCAGCAGTCGACTAGCGGGAGGTGTTTTTCCAGATACGCAGTATTTT.

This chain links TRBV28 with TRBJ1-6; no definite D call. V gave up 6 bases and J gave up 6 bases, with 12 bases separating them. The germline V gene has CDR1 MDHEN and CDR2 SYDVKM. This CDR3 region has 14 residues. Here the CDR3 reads CASSKGGVNSPLHF. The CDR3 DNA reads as TGTGCCAGCAGCAAAGGCGGGGTTAATTCACCCCTCCACTTT.

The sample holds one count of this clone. The DNA of the CDR3 is TGTGCCAGCAGCTTAGTTCAGGGCAGCAACATTCAGTACTTC. Residues: CASSLVQGSNIQYF. The chain joins TRBV7-2 to TRBJ2-4; D may be TRBD1 (5 bases). V was pared by 1 base and J by 7 bases, with 11 bases between. The CDR3 consists of 14 residues. Germline CDR1 is SGHTA and CDR2 is FQGNSA.

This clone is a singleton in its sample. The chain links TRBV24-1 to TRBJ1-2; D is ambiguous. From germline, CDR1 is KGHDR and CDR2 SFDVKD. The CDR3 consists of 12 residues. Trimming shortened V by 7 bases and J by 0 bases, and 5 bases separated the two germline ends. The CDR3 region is CATRAANYGYTF. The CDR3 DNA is TGTGCCACCAGGGCAGCTAACTATGGCTACACCTTC.

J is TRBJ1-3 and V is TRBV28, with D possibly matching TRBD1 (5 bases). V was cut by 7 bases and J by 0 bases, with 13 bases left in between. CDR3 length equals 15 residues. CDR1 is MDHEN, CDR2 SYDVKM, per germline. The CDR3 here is CASTGGMGSGNTIYF. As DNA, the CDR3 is TGTGCCAGCACCGGGGGTATGGGCTCTGGAAACACCATATATTTT.

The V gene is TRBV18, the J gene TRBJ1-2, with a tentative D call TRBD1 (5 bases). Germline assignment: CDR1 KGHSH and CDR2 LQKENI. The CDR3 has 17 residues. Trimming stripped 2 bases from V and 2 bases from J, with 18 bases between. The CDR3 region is CASSPIMERGGNYGYTF. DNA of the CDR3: TGTGCCAGCTCACCAATTATGGAGCGTGGGGGGAACTATGGCTACACCTTC. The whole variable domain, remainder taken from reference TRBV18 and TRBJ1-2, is NAGVMQNPRHLVRRRGQEARLRCSPMKGHSHVYWYRQLPEEGLKFMVYLQKENIIDESGMPKERFSAEFPKEGPSILRIQQVVRGDSAAYFCASSPIMERGGNYGYTFGSGTRLTVV.

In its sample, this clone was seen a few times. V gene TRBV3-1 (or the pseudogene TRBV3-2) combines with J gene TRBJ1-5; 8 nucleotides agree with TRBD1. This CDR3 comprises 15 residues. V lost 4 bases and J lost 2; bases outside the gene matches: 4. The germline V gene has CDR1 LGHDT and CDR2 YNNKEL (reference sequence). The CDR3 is CASSLKGQGNQPQHF. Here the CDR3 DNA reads TGTGCCAGCAGCCTAAAGGGACAGGGCAATCAGCCCCAGCATTTT.

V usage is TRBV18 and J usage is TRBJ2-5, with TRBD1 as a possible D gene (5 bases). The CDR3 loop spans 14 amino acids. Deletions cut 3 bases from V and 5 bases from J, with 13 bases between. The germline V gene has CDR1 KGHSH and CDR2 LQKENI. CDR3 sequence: CASSPLDTSETQYF. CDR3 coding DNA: TGTGCCAGCTCACCGCTGGACACATCCGAGACCCAGTACTTC.

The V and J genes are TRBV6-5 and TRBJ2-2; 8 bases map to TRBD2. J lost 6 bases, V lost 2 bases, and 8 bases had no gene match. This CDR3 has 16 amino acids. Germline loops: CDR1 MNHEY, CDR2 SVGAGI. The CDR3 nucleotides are TGTGCCAGCAGTTACGCAGCGGGAGCCGTCCCCGGGGAGCTGTTTTTT. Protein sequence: CASSYAAGAVPGELFF.

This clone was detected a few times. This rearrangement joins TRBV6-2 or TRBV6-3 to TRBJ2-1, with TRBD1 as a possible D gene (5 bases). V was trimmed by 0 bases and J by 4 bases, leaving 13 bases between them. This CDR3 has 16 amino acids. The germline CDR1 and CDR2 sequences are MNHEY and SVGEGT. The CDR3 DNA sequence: TGTGCCAGCAGTTACTCGGCAGGGCCATCGTACAATGAGCAGTTCTTC. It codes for CASSYSAGPSYNEQFF.

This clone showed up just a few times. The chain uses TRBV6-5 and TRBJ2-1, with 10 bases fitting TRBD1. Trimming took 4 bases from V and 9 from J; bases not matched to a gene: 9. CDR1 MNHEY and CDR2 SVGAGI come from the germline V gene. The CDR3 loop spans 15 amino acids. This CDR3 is CASSLRQGAPTEQFF. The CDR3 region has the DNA TGTGCCAGCAGTTTAAGACAGGGGGCGCCAACTGAGCAGTTCTTC.

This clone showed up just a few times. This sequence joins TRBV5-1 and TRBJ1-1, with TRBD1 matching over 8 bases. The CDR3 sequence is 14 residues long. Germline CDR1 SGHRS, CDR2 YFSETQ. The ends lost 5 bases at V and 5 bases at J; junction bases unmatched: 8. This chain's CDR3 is CASRGQGAWTEAFF. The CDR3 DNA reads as TGCGCCAGCAGGGGCCAGGGGGCTTGGACTGAAGCTTTCTTT.